This TCR beta chain was sequenced in a study of molecular identifiers for immune sequencing clone quantification. About the research overall: The replicate experiment used RNA from roughly 20,000 or 100,000 naive CD8 cells. This RNA was split into five aliquots, and four of them were sequenced.

Deletions cut 6 bases from V and 15 bases from J, with 12 bases between. The CDR3 sequence is 10 residues long. From germline, CDR1 is SNHLY and CDR2 FYNNEI. TCRdb itself ran the PCR reads through MiXCR, one entry per CDR3 protein. Altogether about 40,000 distinct CDR3 sequences are present, about a quarter being singletons, with the ten largest covering around 0.89%. Overall study results and limits: Clones carrying above 20 RNA copies accounted for over 99% of effector molecules, under 1% in naive cells.

For this clonotype: The antigen is unknown.

Sequencing was carried out using naive CD8+ T cells from blood, with Jurkat cell RNA spiked in. Subset defined: FACS-sorted CD8+CD4-CCR7+CD45RA+ naive T cells. The gene calls are TRBV2 and TRBJ2-1, with D perhaps matching TRBD1 or TRBD2 (5 bases each). The receptor was isolated from a human donor in good health. Some libraries in this study had Jurkat cell RNA spiked in. CDR3 nucleotides: TGTGCCAGCAGAGAGGGACCCGCGTTCTTC. Its translation: CASREGPAFF.